This record covers a single T cell receptor beta chain. Its specificity is not known. This sample was included in a study of cytomegalovirus exposure and HLA in healthy donors. Profiled with immunoSEQ multiplex PCR; TCRdb holds only in-frame clones, not every one. The sample lists under 200,000 clones, roughly 89% occurring once. The validation cohort, a group of 120 subjects, included the donors and was separate from the roughly 670-subject first cohort. Study-level results: The tendency of first-cohort TCR clusters to co-occur in the roughly 130 validation repertoires was the finding of a later analysis. The study found most TCR sequences rare, yet found some public TCRs in many donors.

Trimming took 0 bases from V and 1 from J, leaving 10 bases between them. The CDR3 runs to 16 residues. CDR1 is SGHAT and CDR2 is FQNNGV in the germline V gene. The chain employs TRBV11-2 and TRBJ2-1, with D tentatively TRBD2 (6 bases). This TCR came from a woman aged 18-30 years in good health and CMV-seropositive. Sequencing was done on a sample of PBMCs. Here the CDR3 reads CASSLEGTASYNEQFF. The CDR3, as DNA: TGTGCCAGCAGCTTAGAGGGGACTGCTTCCTACAATGAGCAGTTCTTC. The variable domain in full, completed from reference TRBV11-2 and TRBJ2-1, reads EAGVAQSPRYKIIEKRQSVAFWCNPISGHATLYWYQQILGQGPKLLIQFQNNGVVDDSQLPKDRFSAERLKGVDSTLKIQPAKLEDSAVYLCASSLEGTASYNEQFFGPGTRLTVL.